This T cell receptor beta chain appears in the sequencing data of a study of cytomegalovirus exposure and HLA in healthy donors. The study ran its PCR with 60 Vbeta and 13 Jbeta primers. Here immunoSEQ multiplex PCR was the method, and the copy in TCRdb shows in-frame clones only, minus some. The sample includes about 130,000 clones, about 77% of them seen just once. Study-level findings and limits: A highly shared variant cluster was judged a likely technical artifact.

The V end was cut by 5 bases, the J end by 3 bases, with 10 bases between. The CDR3 consists of 13 residues. The V gene's germline CDR1 is MNHEY and CDR2 SVGAGI. A note on this clone: Its antigen is still unknown.

Healthy donors of bone marrow made up the group. The origin of this receptor is a woman aged 40 to 50 in good health and CMV-seronegative. The chain recombines TRBV6-5 with TRBJ1-2; no clear D. The sequenced sample consisted of PBMCs. The CDR3 spells CASSARYDYGYTF. CDR3 coding DNA: TGTGCCAGCAGTGCGAGATACGACTATGGCTACACCTTC.